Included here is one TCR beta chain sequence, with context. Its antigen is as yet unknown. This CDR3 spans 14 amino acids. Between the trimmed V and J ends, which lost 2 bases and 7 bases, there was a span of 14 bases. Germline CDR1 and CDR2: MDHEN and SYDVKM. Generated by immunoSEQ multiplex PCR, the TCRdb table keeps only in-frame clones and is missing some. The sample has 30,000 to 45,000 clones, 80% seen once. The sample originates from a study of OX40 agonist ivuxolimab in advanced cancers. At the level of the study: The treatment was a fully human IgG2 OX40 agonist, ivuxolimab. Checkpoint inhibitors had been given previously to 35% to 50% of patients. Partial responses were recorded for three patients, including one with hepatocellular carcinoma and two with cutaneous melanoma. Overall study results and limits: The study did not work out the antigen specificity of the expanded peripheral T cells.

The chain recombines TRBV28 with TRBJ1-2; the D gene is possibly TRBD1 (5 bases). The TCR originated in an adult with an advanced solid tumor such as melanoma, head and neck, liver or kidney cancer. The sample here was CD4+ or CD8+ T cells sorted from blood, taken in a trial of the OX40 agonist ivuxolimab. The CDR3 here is CASSLGKGRGGYTF. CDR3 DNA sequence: TGTGCCAGCAGTTTAGGAAAGGGGCGCGGTGGCTACACCTTC.